This passage covers 2 T cell receptor beta chains from one sample sequenced in a study of cytomegalovirus exposure and HLA in healthy donors. PCR primers comprised 60 Vbeta and 13 Jbeta primers. Assay used: immunoSEQ multiplex PCR; TCRdb lists only in-frame clones, some missing. The table has approximately 190,000 clones, 77% seen once. Sequenced input: PBMCs. Receptors originate from a woman younger than 45 in good health and CMV-seropositive.

The rearrangement uses TRBV5-6 and TRBJ2-7; D not certain. The length of the CDR3 is 11 residues. V was cut by 4 bases and J by 3 bases, with 5 bases left in between. CDR1 and CDR2 from the germline V gene are SGHDT and YYEEEE. The CDR3 DNA follows: TGTGCCAGCAGCCGGAGCTACGAGCAGTACTTC. It specifies CASSRSYEQYF.

The V gene is TRBV4-2, the J gene TRBJ1-5; 8 bases align to TRBD1. This CDR3 spans 16 amino acids. CDR1 is LGHNA and CDR2 is YNFKEQ in the germline V gene. V dropped 0 bases and J dropped 9; count of bases not matched to a gene: 10. The CDR3 sequence is CASSQDGQGVSRPQHF. Written as DNA, the CDR3 is TGTGCCAGCAGCCAAGACGGACAGGGCGTCTCTCGGCCCCAGCATTTT.